Below, 7 T cell receptor beta chains from the same sample are listed, as sequenced in a study of Tregs in tolerant kidney transplant recipients. Sequenced by immunoSEQ multiplex PCR; TCRdb stores in-frame clones only, minus some. The sample table includes about 48,000 clones. Sequenced here: CD4+ T cells from blood, sampled before the transplant. The source of these receptors is a human donor who received a combined kidney and bone marrow transplant.

Regarding this clone: The read gets to within 3 residues of the CDR3 end, and the germline J gene fills in the rest. The chain has TRBV5-6 and TRBJ1-4, with TRBD1 matching 8 bases. Germline V lookup: CDR1 SGHDT, CDR2 YYEEEE. Trimming took 3 bases from V and 8 from J; bases not matched to a gene: 3. CDR3 length: 13 residues. The CDR3 bases that were read are TGTGCCAGCAGCTCCACAGGGGGAGAAAAA. It specifies CASSSTGGEK. The full CDR3 protein reads CASSSTGGEKLFF. Combining the CDR3 with reference TRBV5-6 and TRBJ1-4 gives the whole variable domain DAGVTQSPTHLIKTRGQQVTLRCSPKSGHDTVSWYQQALGQGPQFIFQYYEEEERQRGNFPDRFSGHQFPNYSSELNVNALLLGDSALYLCASSSTGGEKLFFGSGTQLSVL.

CDR3 protein: CASTKGENTEAFF. Partial CDR3 DNA: TGTGCCAGCACCAAGGGGGAGAACACTGAA. V is TRBV2 and J is TRBJ1-1; possibly TRBD1 for D (6 bases). The CDR3 end is not reached by the read, which stops 3 residues before it; the germline J gene fills it in. This CDR3 spans 13 amino acids. V gave up 7 bases and J gave up 1 base, with 10 bases separating them. Germline loops: CDR1 SNHLY, CDR2 FYNNEI.

Comment on this clone: With the read ending 3 residues before the CDR3 end, the germline J gene is used to fill in that end. V is TRBV2 and J is TRBJ2-7, with 7 bases lining up with TRBD2. The CDR3 covers 16 residues. Per germline, CDR1 SNHLY and CDR2 FYNNEI. Germline trimming cut 0 bases from V and 4 bases from J; bases unmatched to any gene: 9. The sequenced CDR3 bases are TGTGCCAGCAGTGAAGCATTAAGTCGAGCGGGGTACGAG. The encoded protein is CASSEALSRAGYE. In full, the CDR3 reads CASSEALSRAGYEQYF.

As for this clone: The sequenced fragment ends 3 residues before the CDR3 boundary, so the rest is inferred from the germline J gene. The gene calls are TRBV18 and TRBJ1-1; 9 bases fit TRBD1. The CDR3 is made up of 17 amino acids. Per germline, CDR1 KGHSH and CDR2 LQKENI. Trimming took 5 bases from V and 7 from J; bases not matched to a gene: 17. The CDR3 loop is CASSFSGTGPRGGEAFF. Incomplete CDR3 DNA: TGTGCCAGCTCATTTAGCGGGACAGGGCCCCGTGGGGGTGAA.

As regards this clone: The read ends 3 residues shy of where the CDR3 ends; the end is completed using the germline J gene. The rearrangement links TRBV7-8 to TRBJ2-7; D is uncertain. Trimming took 1 base from V and 0 from J, leaving 7 bases between them. Looked up from germline, CDR1 is SGHVS and CDR2 is FQNEAQ. The length of the CDR3 is 14 residues. Incomplete CDR3 DNA: TGTGCCAGCAGCTTAGGCAGGCCCTCCTACGAG. The encoded protein is CASSLGRPSYE. The entire CDR3 is CASSLGRPSYEQYF.

Worth noting for this clone: The CDR3 extends 3 residues past the end of the read, so its final part is completed from the germline J gene. The chain employs TRBV7-2 and TRBJ2-7; D gene uncertain. Germline CDR1 and CDR2: SGHTA and FQGNSA. The CDR3 runs 12 residues. Trimming shortened V by 2 bases and J by 2 bases, and 4 bases separated the two germline ends. CDR3 DNA, as far as it was read: TGTGCCAGCAGCTTAACTGCCTACGAG. Translated, it gives CASSLTAYE. The entire CDR3 reads CASSLTAYEQYF. Full variable domain (missing parts from reference TRBV7-2 and TRBJ2-7): GAGVSQSPSNKVTEKGKDVELRCDPISGHTALYWYRQSLGQGLEFLIYFQGNSAPDKSGLPSDRFSAERTGGSVSTLTIQRTQQEDSAVYLCASSLTAYEQYFGPGTRLTVT.

Note on this clone: Read data end 3 residues before the CDR3 end; the end is taken from the germline J gene. V and J are TRBV29-1 and TRBJ2-1; D is ambiguous. The V and J ends lost 4 bases and 8 bases respectively, with 15 bases between them. CDR1 is SQVTM and CDR2 is ANQGSEA in the germline V gene. The CDR3 totals 13 residues. CDR3: CSVVWALKDEQFF. The covered CDR3 bases are TGCAGCGTTGTTTGGGCGCTAAAAGATGAG.